The 25 T cell receptor beta chains listed next were all sequenced from one sample in a study of vaccination and CD4 T cells after COVID-19 (dated by TCRdb to between 2021 and 2024). No antigen has been assigned to these receptors. Libraries were constructed by PCR. TCRdb records Illumina iSeq 100 as the sequencer. DNA from cultured CD4+ T cells was subjected to TCR sequencing with the Oncomine TCR Beta short-read assay at the Johns Hopkins FTIC core. TCRdb's own reprocessing of the public reads used fastp at Q25 and MiXCR and kept productive beta chains. Rows are unified per CDR3 protein, each entry keeping the most common DNA and genes. Across this sample there are roughly 14,000 distinct CDR3 sequences, with around 50% seen only once. The ten largest make up approximately 15% of the sample. The sample's treatment or condition label, decoded: approximately nine-day PBMC culture with coronavirus spike peptide pools or control peptides (ViraFEST assay).

The sample consisted of CD4+ T cells from blood, cultured in vitro. The origin of the receptors is a human donor who had recovered from COVID-19.

The gene calls are TRBV21-1 and TRBJ2-3; the D call in the table, TRBD1, was not verified against the DNA. TRBV21-1 counts as a pseudogene. The CDR3 spans 15 residues. DNA of the CDR3: TGTGCCAGCAGCAAAGCGAGGACAGGCGCAGATACGCAGTATTTT. This encodes CASSKARTGADTQYF.

This clonotype was counted a few times. The CDR3 reads CASSIFGRQGREQFF. For the CDR3, the DNA is TGTGCCAGTAGTATTTTCGGAAGACAGGGCCGTGAGCAGTTCTTC. The chain uses TRBV19 and TRBJ2-1; 7 nucleotides line up with TRBD1. The CDR3 loop spans 15 amino acids. The germline V gene has CDR1 LNHDA and CDR2 SQIVND (reference sequence). J gave up 9 bases and V 3 bases, and 11 bases lay outside the gene matches.

The chain links TRBV6-1 to TRBJ1-2, with D maybe TRBD1 (6 bases). The CDR3 extends over 16 amino acids. CDR1 is MNHNS and CDR2 is SASEGT in the germline V gene. The V gene lost 6 bases and the J gene lost 4 bases, with 21 bases spanning the gap. The CDR3 here is CASRPAGVKGFYGYTF. The CDR3 DNA reads TGTGCCAGCAGACCCGCAGGGGTTAAAGGGTTCTATGGCTACACCTTC.

This clonotype has only one observation. The chain links TRBV19 to TRBJ1-1, with TRBD1 matching over 8 bases. The CDR3 has 14 residues. The V gene's germline CDR1 is LNHDA and CDR2 SQIVND (reference sequence). Trimming at V came to 6 bases and at J to 0 bases, leaving 3 bases not matched to a gene. CDR3 loop: CASRQGALNTEAFF. The CDR3 DNA reads as TGTGCCAGTAGGCAGGGGGCTTTGAACACTGAAGCTTTCTTT.

This sequence joins TRBV6-2 or TRBV6-3 and TRBJ2-5, with D perhaps being TRBD1 or TRBD2 (5 bases each). In germline, CDR1 is MNHEY, CDR2 SVGEGT. V lost 4 bases and J 5 bases, leaving 14 bases between the germline ends. The CDR3 loop spans 14 amino acids. CDR3 region: CASSFSGAEETQYF. As DNA, the CDR3 is TGTGCCAGCAGTTTTTCCGGGGCGGAGGAGACCCAGTACTTC.

This chain uses TRBV30 with TRBJ1-1, with D maybe TRBD1 (5 bases). Between the trimmed V and J ends, which lost 2 bases and 9 bases, there was a span of 13 bases. CDR3 length equals 12 residues. Germline-derived CDR1 and CDR2 are GTSNPN and SVGIG (reference sequence). The CDR3 sequence: CAWSRGETQAFF. CDR3 sequence (DNA): TGTGCCTGGAGTAGAGGGGAGACACAAGCTTTCTTT. The whole variable domain, remainder taken from reference TRBV30 and TRBJ1-1, is SQTIHQWPATLVQPVGSPLSLECTVEGTSNPNLYWYRQAAGRGLQLLFYSVGIGQISSEVPQNLSASRPQDRQFILSSKKLLLSDSGFYLCAWSRGETQAFFGQGTRLTVV.

This clonotype was recorded only once. V and J are TRBV6-5 and TRBJ2-7; TRBD2 agrees at 11 bases. CDR3 length: 18 amino acids. Per the germline V gene, CDR1 is MNHEY and CDR2 is SVGAGI. V was pared by 2 bases and J by 5 bases, with 14 bases of the junction left unmatched. CDR3 nucleotides: TGTGCCAGCAGTTACGGGCTAGCGGGAGGTAGTCGGAGGAACGAGCAGTACTTC. This translates into CASSYGLAGGSRRNEQYF.

This chain links TRBV6-2 or TRBV6-3 with TRBJ2-7, with no clear D. Trimming pared 4 bases from V and 2 bases from J, leaving 18 bases between. The CDR3 contains 16 residues. The germline V gene encodes CDR1 MNHEY and CDR2 SVGEGT. The CDR3 DNA follows: TGTGCCAGCAGTTCCCCCGGGTTGCGAGGCACCTACGAGCAGTACTTC. This translates into CASSSPGLRGTYEQYF.

This clonotype was seen only once. The chain is built from TRBV6-5 and TRBJ2-7, with 9 bases matching TRBD1. Unmatched junction bases numbered 18, after V lost 4 bases and J lost 2 bases. Per germline, CDR1 MNHEY and CDR2 SVGAGI. This CDR3 region has 19 residues. CDR3 loop: CASSSPRTGVRAWTYEQYF. In DNA form, the CDR3 reads TGTGCCAGCAGTTCCCCTAGGACAGGGGTCCGGGCATGGACCTACGAGCAGTACTTC.

The genes are TRBV7-2 and TRBJ2-1, with D possibly matching TRBD2 (6 bases). V was shortened by 5 bases and J by 4 bases, with 15 bases between the two germline ends. The CDR3 spans 15 residues. Germline CDR1 SGHTA, CDR2 FQGNSA. The CDR3 sequence: CASSTLLGRYNEQFF. CDR3 nucleotide sequence: TGTGCCAGCAGCACCCTCCTGGGGAGGTACAATGAGCAGTTCTTC.

The chain recombines TRBV7-3 with TRBJ2-5, with a possible D match to TRBD2 (6 bases). The germline gives CDR1 SGHTA, CDR2 FQGTGA. The CDR3 covers 15 residues. Trimming cost V 0 bases and J 5 bases, with 13 bases left between them. The CDR3, as DNA: TGTGCCAGCAGCTTAACCCCGGCGGGGCGGGAGACCCAGTACTTC. Translated: CASSLTPAGRETQYF.

The sample holds a few counts of this clonotype. The chain employs TRBV20-1 and TRBJ2-3; no definite D call. The CDR3 covers 12 residues. V dropped 5 bases and J dropped 4 bases, with 10 bases sitting between them. The germline CDR1 and CDR2 sequences are DFQATT and SNEGSKA (reference sequence). The CDR3 is CSAPRRSDTQYF. The CDR3 bases are TGCAGTGCTCCTCGACGCTCAGATACGCAGTATTTT.

The rearrangement joins TRBV28 to TRBJ1-5; D is possibly TRBD1 (6 bases). Germline CDR1 MDHEN, CDR2 SYDVKM. V shed 6 bases and J shed 5 bases, with 14 bases lying between them. The CDR3 length is 14 residues. The CDR3 is CASRTVGGHQPQHF. The CDR3 region has the DNA TGTGCCAGCAGGACGGTAGGGGGTCATCAGCCCCAGCATTTT. Filled out from reference TRBV28 and TRBJ1-5, the complete variable domain reads DVKVTQSSRYLVKRTGEKVFLECVQDMDHENMFWYRQDPGLGLRLIYFSYDVKMKEKGDIPEGYSVSREKKERFSLILESASTNQTSMYLCASRTVGGHQPQHFGDGTRLSIL.

The J gene is TRBJ1-1, the V gene TRBV27; D is possibly TRBD1 (6 bases). V lost 5 bases, J lost 6 bases, and 19 bases lay in between. Germline V lookup: CDR1 MNHEY, CDR2 SMNVEV (reference sequence). The CDR3 has 15 residues. The DNA of the CDR3 is TGTGCCAGCAGTAGGACCGCGCTGAGGGGGGCTGAAGCTTTCTTT. Its protein product is CASSRTALRGAEAFF.

Relative to its sample, this clonotype is medium-sized (0.01 to 0.1%). The rearrangement links TRBV24-1 to TRBJ2-2, with 10 bases that match TRBD2. CDR1 and CDR2 from the germline V gene are KGHDR and SFDVKD. V shed 3 bases, J shed 10 bases, and the junction held 7 bases outside the gene matches. The length of the CDR3 is 15 residues. CDR3 DNA: TGTGCCACCAGTGATCCCAGCGGGAGGGCCGAGGAGCTGTTTTTT. It translates to CATSDPSGRAEELFF.

The chain recombines TRBV12-3 or TRBV12-4 with TRBJ2-1; 7 bases line up with TRBD2. This CDR3 spans 15 amino acids. Trimming cost V 5 bases and J 2 bases; bases outside gene matches: 6. CDR3: CASSPLAGAYNEQFF. Here the CDR3 DNA reads TGTGCCAGCAGTCCATTGGCGGGAGCCTACAATGAGCAGTTCTTC.

This rearrangement joins TRBV20-1 to TRBJ2-7, with a tentative D call TRBD2 (6 bases). Trimming pared 6 bases from V and 3 bases from J, leaving 12 bases between. The CDR3 runs to 12 residues. Germline CDR1 reads DFQATT; CDR2 reads SNEGSKA (reference sequence). Written as DNA, the CDR3 is TGCAGTGCCCCCTCCGGGGGCTACGAGCAGTACTTC. Residues: CSAPSGGYEQYF.

The V gene is TRBV2, the J gene TRBJ1-1; TRBD1 matches 7 bases. The CDR3 runs to 14 residues. In germline, CDR1 is SNHLY, CDR2 FYNNEI. The V and J ends lost 6 bases and 0 bases, in that order; junction bases with no gene match: 4. The CDR3 DNA sequence: TGTGCCAGCAGCCTGGGACAGCTGAACACTGAAGCTTTCTTT. It yields the protein CASSLGQLNTEAFF.

The rearrangement links TRBV12-3 or TRBV12-4 to TRBJ2-2; no clear D gene. V lost 4 bases and J 3 bases, leaving 0 bases between the germline ends. CDR3 length: 11 residues. The CDR3 loop reads CASSYTGELFF. The CDR3 DNA follows: TGTGCCAGCAGTTACACCGGGGAGCTGTTTTTT.

This clonotype has only a few counts. The chain links TRBV19 to TRBJ1-1; TRBD1 agrees at 9 bases. From germline, CDR1 is LNHDA and CDR2 SQIVND (reference sequence). Unmatched junction bases numbered 4, after V lost 4 bases and J lost 4 bases. The CDR3 is 14 amino acids. CDR3 sequence (DNA): TGTGCCAGTAGTAAGGACAGGGGCGGCACTGAAGCTTTCTTT. Its translation: CASSKDRGGTEAFF. Variable domain in full (rest from reference TRBV19 and TRBJ1-1): DGGITQSPKYLFRKEGQNVTLSCEQNLNHDAMYWYRQDPGQGLRLIYYSQIVNDFQKGDIAEGYSVSREKKESFPLTVTSAQKNPTAFYLCASSKDRGGTEAFFGQGTRLTVV.

V is TRBV10-2 and J is TRBJ1-2; weak D call: TRBD1 (5 bases). The CDR3 loop spans 13 amino acids. CDR1 is WSHSY and CDR2 is SAAADI in the germline V gene. With 2 bases removed from V and 3 bases from J, the gap between germline ends came to 7 bases. The CDR3 coding sequence is TGCGCCAGCAGTGAGGTGGGGCACTATGGCTACACCTTC. It codes for CASSEVGHYGYTF.

J is TRBJ2-7 and V is TRBV18; 7 bases agree with TRBD2. V lost 0 bases, J lost 4 bases, and 6 bases stayed unmatched. CDR3 size: 15 residues. Germline CDR1 KGHSH, CDR2 LQKENI. The CDR3 DNA is TGTGCCAGCTCACCACCGCCGACTAGCTCTTACGAGCAGTACTTC. This sequence encodes CASSPPPTSSYEQYF.

The chain recombines TRBV5-1 with TRBJ1-4; D remains unclear. V lost 0 bases and J 6 bases, leaving 12 bases between the germline ends. The CDR3 consists of 15 residues. The germline V gene encodes CDR1 SGHRS and CDR2 YFSETQ. CDR3 in amino acids: CASSLAGGWDEKLFF. The CDR3 coding sequence is TGCGCCAGCAGCTTGGCCGGCGGATGGGATGAAAAACTGTTTTTT.

The chain joins TRBV11-1 to TRBJ2-2, with D perhaps matching TRBD1 or TRBD2 (5 bases each). The CDR3 contains 16 residues. Looked up from germline, CDR1 is SGHAT and CDR2 is FQDESV (reference sequence). With 2 bases removed from V and 6 bases from J, the gap between germline ends came to 16 bases. The CDR3, as DNA: TGTGCCAGCAGCTTAACTCCGGGACCCCTCCCCGGGGAGCTGTTTTTT. Translated, it gives CASSLTPGPLPGELFF.

CDR3: CASSIDRDDEQYF. The CDR3, as DNA: TGTGCCAGCAGTATAGACAGGGACGACGAGCAGTACTTC. The J gene is TRBJ2-7, the V gene TRBV6-1; 7 bases fit TRBD1. Trimming removed 5 bases from V and 5 bases from J; junction bases left unmatched: 6. Germline CDR1 and CDR2: MNHNS and SASEGT. The CDR3 contains 13 residues.